This T cell receptor (beta chain) was observed in a study of T cells in Graves' hyperthyroidism and ophthalmopathy. Regions amplified from RNA transcripts were the TCR beta CDR3 regions. First-round RT-PCR of the TCR CDR3 relied on the HTBI primer set. Each CDR3 protein is one row after TCRdb ran MiXCR on the multiplex PCR reads. Of hundreds of thousands of distinct CDR3 sequences listed, 20% are singletons. With duration under 3 months, ophthalmopathy was active: Clinical Activity Score at least 3, NOSPECS at least 4. The TCR originated in a man aged 25 to 40 with Graves' ophthalmopathy. The sample consisted of blood.

This CDR3 is CSAPDSRAGDTEAFF. The DNA for the CDR3 is TGCAGTGCTCCCGATTCCAGGGCAGGGGACACTGAAGCTTTCTTT. The gene calls are TRBV20-1 and TRBJ1-1; TRBD1 might be the D (6 bases). The germline V gene encodes CDR1 DFQATT and CDR2 SNEGSKA (reference sequence). The CDR3 is 15 residues long. V was clipped by 5 bases and J by 3 bases, with 19 bases between them.